The 29 T cell receptor beta chains below all came from one sample that was sequenced in a study of shared clonotypes between healthy human individuals. The table came from immunoSEQ multiplex PCR; TCRdb's copy has only in-frame clones and leaves some out. The sample consists of nearly 1 million clones, more than 75% of them appearing once. Sequences were obtained from memory CD4+ T cells sorted from blood. Subset defined: CD45RA-negative fraction. The receptors come from a man aged 18 to 35 in good health.

CDR3 DNA: TGTGCCAGCAGCGTCCTGAACCGAGGGGATACGCAGTATTTT. Translation: CASSVLNRGDTQYF. The rearrangement links TRBV9 to TRBJ2-3; tentatively, D is TRBD2 (5 bases). CDR1 is SGDLS, CDR2 YYNGEE, per germline. V dropped 2 bases and J dropped 6 bases, with 13 bases sitting between them. The CDR3 has 14 amino acids.

V usage is TRBV7-9 and J usage is TRBJ2-3; no definite D call. This CDR3 comprises 16 residues. The germline V gene has CDR1 SEHNR and CDR2 FQNEAQ (reference sequence). V was shortened by 5 bases and J by 1 base, with 16 bases between the two germline ends. CDR3 nucleotide sequence: TGTGCCAGCAGCCACTCGAGGACGGATCGCACAGATACGCAGTATTTT. Translated, it gives CASSHSRTDRTDTQYF. Based on the CDR3 plus reference TRBV7-9 and TRBJ2-3, the full variable domain is DTGVSQNPRHKITKRGQNVTFRCDPISEHNRLYWYRQTLGQGPEFLTYFQNEAQLEKSRLLSDRFSAERPKGSFSTLEIQRTEQGDSAMYLCASSHSRTDRTDTQYFGPGTRLTVL.

V gene TRBV2 combines with J gene TRBJ2-7; TRBD1 might be the D (5 bases). The ends were cut back, 4 bases at V and 2 bases at J, with 18 bases in the middle. Germline assignment: CDR1 SNHLY and CDR2 FYNNEI. The CDR3 consists of 16 residues. The CDR3 sequence is CASSGVKGPEAYEQYF. The CDR3 nucleotides read TGTGCCAGCAGTGGTGTTAAGGGGCCTGAAGCCTACGAGCAGTACTTC.

This clone is a singleton in its sample. V and J are TRBV7-8 and TRBJ2-3, with TRBD2 identical over 7 bases. The germline V gene encodes CDR1 SGHVS and CDR2 FQNEAQ. With 4 bases clipped from V and 3 bases from J, the junction kept 7 bases outside the gene matches. The CDR3 runs 15 residues. In nucleotides, the CDR3 is TGTGCCAGCAGCTCCGGGACTACCCTAACAGATACGCAGTATTTT. This translates into CASSSGTTLTDTQYF.

The rearrangement uses TRBV6-1 and TRBJ2-5, with 8 nucleotides matching TRBD1. The germline V gene has CDR1 MNHNS and CDR2 SASEGT. J gave up 4 bases and V 2 bases, and 6 bases lay outside the gene matches. The CDR3 runs 15 residues. In nucleotides, the CDR3 is TGTGCCAGCAGTGAAACACGGACAGGGAGAGAGACCCAGTACTTC. It is translated as CASSETRTGRETQYF.

CDR3 bases: TGTGCCTGGAGTGTAGCCCCGGGACTAGCGGGAGCCGGGGAGCTGTTTTTT. Translating gives CAWSVAPGLAGAGELFF. The gene calls are TRBV30 and TRBJ2-2; 14 bases line up with TRBD2. The CDR3 consists of 17 residues. V shed 0 bases and J 6 bases; nucleotides not matched to a gene: 6. The V gene's germline CDR1 is GTSNPN and CDR2 SVGIG (reference sequence).

This clone was observed a few times. V is TRBV28 and J is TRBJ2-1, with D hard to call. V was pared by 6 bases and J by 6 bases, with 9 bases between. The CDR3 has 12 amino acids. Germline V lookup: CDR1 MDHEN, CDR2 SYDVKM. CDR3 in amino acids: CASRDGRNEQFF. Written as DNA, the CDR3 is TGTGCCAGCAGGGACGGCCGCAATGAGCAGTTCTTC.

The J gene is TRBJ2-5, the V gene TRBV5-4, with 8 bases that match TRBD2. This CDR3 spans 13 amino acids. The junction had 12 bases not matched to a gene; V was cut back by 3 bases and J by 14 bases. The V gene's germline CDR1 is SGHNT and CDR2 YYREEE (reference sequence). As DNA, the CDR3 is TGTGCCAGCAGCTGGGGGAGTGCAGCGGGGGTCTACTTC. This encodes CASSWGSAAGVYF.

The V call is TRBV5-8, the J call TRBJ1-5; D unclear. Germline V CDR1 and CDR2: SGHTS, YDEGEE. The CDR3 spans 16 residues. V was trimmed by 6 bases and J by 0 bases, leaving 16 bases between them. CDR3 DNA: TGTGCCAGCACCCCCGGGTTGGTGAATAGCAATCAGCCCCAGCATTTT. Translation gives CASTPGLVNSNQPQHF.

The CDR3 DNA reads TGCGCCAGCAGCTCGCAGGGGAGGAACACCGGGGAGCTGTTTTTT. Translated, it gives CASSSQGRNTGELFF. The chain has TRBV5-1 and TRBJ2-2, with D tentatively TRBD1 (6 bases). In germline, CDR1 is SGHRS, CDR2 YFSETQ. Trimming took off 3 bases at V and 1 base at J, with 10 bases between the two ends. There are 15 residues in the CDR3.

This clone came up a few times. The V gene is TRBV2, the J gene TRBJ2-3, with a weak D call TRBD1 (5 bases). The germline CDR1 and CDR2 sequences are SNHLY and FYNNEI. CDR3 length: 13 amino acids. Trimming cost V 5 bases and J 5 bases, with 11 bases left between them. The CDR3 here is CASSNTGLDTQYF. As DNA, the CDR3 is TGTGCCAGCAGTAATACAGGTTTAGATACGCAGTATTTT.

The chain employs TRBV2 and TRBJ2-7; 8 bases match TRBD1. V trimming: 7 bases; J trimming: 3 bases; junction bases outside the gene matches: 8. The CDR3 spans 14 residues. The V gene's germline CDR1 is SNHLY and CDR2 FYNNEI. DNA for the CDR3: TGTGCCAGCAATGCTGACAGGGGATACTACGAGCAGTACTTC. Its translation: CASNADRGYYEQYF.

This clone showed up just once. The chain couples TRBV5-1 to TRBJ2-2; 9 bases fit TRBD2. V trimming: 4 bases; J trimming: 0 bases; junction bases outside the gene matches: 4. Germline V gene sequence: CDR1 SGHRS, CDR2 YFSETQ. The CDR3 extends over 16 amino acids. The CDR3 region has the DNA TGCGCCAGCAGCGTTACTAGCGGGTCGAACACCGGGGAGCTGTTTTTT. This translates into CASSVTSGSNTGELFF.

The chain carries TRBV2 and TRBJ2-2, with D perhaps TRBD1 (6 bases). CDR1 is SNHLY, CDR2 FYNNEI, per germline. V was clipped by 5 bases and J by 7 bases, with 20 bases between them. This CDR3 has 16 amino acids. The CDR3 sequence: CASSPQRNRVVGELFF. The CDR3 bases are TGTGCCAGCAGTCCTCAGAGGAACAGGGTGGTCGGGGAGCTGTTTTTT.

The rearrangement uses TRBV7-9 and TRBJ2-7; TRBD2 is a possible D gene (6 bases). In germline, CDR1 is SEHNR, CDR2 FQNEAQ (reference sequence). V lost 10 bases, J lost 0 bases, and 16 bases lay in between. CDR3 length equals 14 residues. CDR3 in DNA: TGTGCCACCACGGGGGACGGGGCCTCCTACGAGCAGTACTTC. Residues: CATTGDGASYEQYF.

This clone was seen a few times. This chain links TRBV7-2 with TRBJ2-3; 9 nucleotides align to TRBD2. This CDR3 spans 16 amino acids. The V segment lost 6 bases and the J segment 2 bases; nucleotides outside the gene matches: 9. Germline V gene sequence: CDR1 SGHTA, CDR2 FQGNSA. The CDR3 here is CASSSLTSGNTDTQYF. The CDR3 DNA sequence: TGTGCCAGCAGTTCTTTGACTAGCGGTAACACAGATACGCAGTATTTT.

The CDR3 here is CASSPTGTNYGYTF. CDR3 nucleotide sequence: TGTGCCAGCAGTCCGACAGGAACTAACTATGGCTACACCTTC. The genes are TRBV7-2 and TRBJ1-2; a weak D match, TRBD1 (6 bases). Trimming left V 6 bases short and J 0 bases short, with 11 bases between. Germline V gene data show CDR1 as SGHTA and CDR2 as FQGNSA. The length of the CDR3 is 14 residues.

This clone was seen a handful of times. The genes are TRBV18 and TRBJ2-3; 7 positions agree with TRBD1. Germline CDR1 and CDR2: KGHSH and LQKENI. J lost 4 bases, V lost 4 bases, and 5 bases had no gene match. This CDR3 contains 14 residues. CDR3: CASSRQGSPDTQYF. The CDR3 DNA follows: TGTGCCAGCTCACGACAGGGTTCCCCAGATACGCAGTATTTT. Supplemented by reference TRBV18 and TRBJ2-3, the full variable domain reads NAGVMQNPRHLVRRRGQEARLRCSPMKGHSHVYWYRQLPEEGLKFMVYLQKENIIDESGMPKERFSAEFPKEGPSILRIQQVVRGDSAAYFCASSRQGSPDTQYFGPGTRLTVL.

For this clone: Additional DNA sequences in this sample encode the identical CDR3. This chain uses TRBV5-1 with TRBJ1-3; the D gene is possibly TRBD1 (5 bases). The CDR3 has 15 residues. Germline V gene data show CDR1 as SGHRS and CDR2 as YFSETQ. The germline V and J ends were trimmed by 0 bases and 4 bases, with 11 bases remaining between them. CDR3 protein: CASSLEQGSGNTIYF. CDR3 DNA: TGCGCCAGCAGCTTGGAGCAGGGCTCGGGAAACACCATATATTTT.

J is TRBJ1-4 and V is TRBV6-1, with no clear D. Trimming took off 5 bases at V and 7 bases at J, with 11 bases between the two ends. Germline loops: CDR1 MNHNS, CDR2 SASEGT. This CDR3 has 13 amino acids. DNA of the CDR3: TGTGCCAGCAGTACCGGGAGGTTTGAAAAACTGTTTTTT. Translated, it gives CASSTGRFEKLFF.

The chain is built from TRBV7-2 and TRBJ2-3, with 13 positions matching TRBD2. Germline CDR1 reads SGHTA; CDR2 reads FQGNSA. The CDR3 loop spans 15 amino acids. Unmatched junction bases numbered 4, after V lost 4 bases and J lost 6 bases. This chain's CDR3 is CASSWTSGSSDTQYF. The DNA of the CDR3 is TGTGCCAGCAGCTGGACTAGCGGGAGTTCGGATACGCAGTATTTT.

This clone came up once. The genes are TRBV7-9 and TRBJ2-7, with 8 bases that match TRBD2. Germline V gene sequence: CDR1 SEHNR, CDR2 FQNEAQ (reference sequence). J gave up 6 bases and V 3 bases, and 7 bases lay outside the gene matches. This CDR3 comprises 14 residues. The CDR3 is CASSLGLESSEQYF. As DNA, the CDR3 is TGTGCCAGCAGCTTGGGACTAGAATCTTCCGAGCAGTACTTC. Supplemented by reference TRBV7-9 and TRBJ2-7, the full variable domain reads DTGVSQNPRHKITKRGQNVTFRCDPISEHNRLYWYRQTLGQGPEFLTYFQNEAQLEKSRLLSDRFSAERPKGSFSTLEIQRTEQGDSAMYLCASSLGLESSEQYFGPGTRLTVT.

The gene calls are TRBV30 and TRBJ1-3; unclear D gene. The ends were cut back, 5 bases at V and 4 bases at J, with 3 bases in the middle. CDR3 length: 10 residues. Germline V gives CDR1 GTSNPN, CDR2 SVGIG (reference sequence). For the CDR3, the DNA is TGTGCCTGGCGGGGAAACACCATATATTTT. It encodes CAWRGNTIYF.

The CDR3 loop reads CASTTWGQRNQPQHF. The CDR3 DNA reads as TGTGCCAGTACCACCTGGGGTCAAAGGAATCAGCCCCAGCATTTT. The V gene is TRBV19, the J gene TRBJ1-5, with D uncertain. V was trimmed by 7 bases and J by 4 bases, leaving 17 bases between them. The germline V gene has CDR1 LNHDA and CDR2 SQIVND (reference sequence). The CDR3 is 15 residues long.

The gene calls are TRBV28 and TRBJ1-5; weak D call: TRBD1 (6 bases). Germline lookup yields CDR1 MDHEN and CDR2 SYDVKM. The V gene lost 3 bases and the J gene lost 4 bases, with 16 bases spanning the gap. CDR3 length: 16 residues. The chain's CDR3 is CASSFGGGSANQPQHF. The DNA for the CDR3 is TGTGCCAGCAGTTTTGGGGGGGGCTCAGCAAATCAGCCCCAGCATTTT.

This clone was detected a few times. The chain uses TRBV5-4 and TRBJ2-1; maybe TRBD2 (7 bases). CDR1 and CDR2 from the germline V gene are SGHNT and YYREEE (reference sequence). The CDR3 is made up of 17 amino acids. V lost 4 bases, J lost 4 bases, and 21 bases lay in between. The CDR3 loop is CASSPSPGGRTYNEQFF. The CDR3 coding sequence is TGTGCCAGCAGCCCGTCCCCGGGGGGCCGTACTTACAATGAGCAGTTCTTC.

The chain joins TRBV27 to TRBJ2-5; 10 positions match TRBD1. CDR3 size: 16 residues. Trimming at V came to 4 bases and at J to 5 bases, leaving 10 bases not matched to a gene. The germline gives CDR1 MNHEY, CDR2 SMNVEV (reference sequence). The CDR3 bases are TGTGCCAGCAGTTCCCGACAGGGGGCTGTGGGGGAGACCCAGTACTTC. It translates to CASSSRQGAVGETQYF.

V is TRBV11-2 and J is TRBJ1-1, with 7 bases aligning to TRBD1. CDR3 length: 13 residues. V was clipped by 4 bases and J by 6 bases; unmatched bases: 5. Germline CDR1 reads SGHAT; CDR2 reads FQNNGV. This chain's CDR3 is CASSSGQVSEAFF. CDR3 DNA sequence: TGTGCCAGCAGCTCCGGACAGGTTTCTGAAGCTTTCTTT.

This chain links TRBV6-1 with TRBJ2-7; no definite D call. The CDR3 loop spans 11 amino acids. Germline V gives CDR1 MNHNS, CDR2 SASEGT. V lost 8 bases to trimming and J lost 5 bases, with 10 bases between them. The CDR3 loop is CASQNGNEQYF. The CDR3 DNA reads as TGTGCCAGCCAAAATGGGAACGAGCAGTACTTC.